A selection of T cell receptor beta chains follows, all from one sample in a study of blood T cell repertoires in COVID-19. Data came from immunoSEQ multiplex PCR; TCRdb stores just in-frame clones and leaves some out. The sample yields some 200,000 clones, about 86% seen once. The specimen was peripheral blood. The receptors come from a woman under 30 who had recovered from COVID-19. Both conserved end residues are trimmed from each CDR3. Each record gives: CDR3 protein, V gene, clone size, D gene, J gene, CDR3 length. The D gene is left open where the match is weak. The size field is filled for only some rows; it gives once, few, many or a size class.

ASSQRGQGQAGELF TRBV18 few TRBD1 TRBJ2-2 14
ATRDSFSHGYT TRBV24-1 . . TRBJ1-2 11
ASRYRGITEAF TRBV5-6 . TRBD1 TRBJ1-1 11
ASRKTGGPGTDTQY TRBV7-3 . TRBD2 TRBJ2-3 14
ASSIPSREHYGYT TRBV19 . . TRBJ1-2 13
ASSKTFEAPNYGYT TRBV6-4 . . TRBJ1-2 14
ASSYSLLAGGQQF TRBV6-5 . TRBD2 TRBJ2-1 13
ASSYGWASGRSDTQY TRBV6-2/TRBV6-3 . TRBD2 TRBJ2-3 15
ASSLDGHYTGELF TRBV5-4 . . TRBJ2-2 13
ASSSMGAYNEQF TRBV7-9 . . TRBJ2-1 12
ASSLAAEGVNGYT TRBV7-6 . . TRBJ1-2 13
ASSPRDSNEQF TRBV11-3 . . TRBJ2-1 11
ASSLGRSGGANYGYT TRBV7-9 . TRBD1 TRBJ1-2 15
ASSSQGFITYNEQF TRBV6-5 . . TRBJ2-1 14
ASSTQGSFYGYT TRBV7-9 . TRBD1 TRBJ1-2 12
ASSQLLQGGEQY TRBV4-1 . . TRBJ2-7 12
SASGFEAHGYT TRBV20-1 . . TRBJ1-2 11
ASSRRVEAIQY TRBV6-5 . . TRBJ2-4 11
ASSLTLGRNPYNEQF TRBV7-3 . . TRBJ2-1 15
ASSQDLQGSTGELF TRBV3-1/TRBV3-2 . TRBD1 TRBJ2-2 14
ASSAAGQDTEAF TRBV9 . . TRBJ1-1 12
ASSLVELPDTQY TRBV7-2 . . TRBJ2-3 12
ASSRWRGEAF TRBV14 . . TRBJ1-1 10
ASIARSTDTQY TRBV6-5 . . TRBJ2-3 11
ATAGSYTGELF TRBV18 . . TRBJ2-2 11
ASSTGLGANVLT TRBV5-1 . . TRBJ2-6 12
ASSGGGGSSYNEQF TRBV5-4 . . TRBJ2-1 14
ASSQEGRRGETQY TRBV4-2 . . TRBJ2-5 13
ASSEWSGVSEKLF TRBV25-1 . . TRBJ1-4 13
ASSVERGGFGTQY TRBV9 . TRBD2 TRBJ2-5 13
ASRQTGAHYGYT TRBV27 once TRBD1 TRBJ1-2 12
ASSVGYRDNEQF TRBV9 . . TRBJ2-1 12
ASSPDRETYNEQF TRBV6-2/TRBV6-3 . TRBD1 TRBJ2-1 13
ASNRQLDTQY TRBV5-8 . . TRBJ2-3 10
ASSLRARSYNEQF TRBV27 . . TRBJ2-1 13
ASSLGTSGDEQF TRBV7-3 . TRBD2 TRBJ2-1 12
ASSLARELAYEQY TRBV11-2 once . TRBJ2-7 13
ASSTTGSPYNEQF TRBV19 . . TRBJ2-1 13
ASSLGRGLNYGYT TRBV5-1 . TRBD1 TRBJ1-2 13
SVVGTGASYEQY TRBV29-1 . TRBD1 TRBJ2-7 12
ASSAGLAVEQF TRBV7-9 . TRBD2 TRBJ2-1 11
ASTQGTPSTGELF TRBV6-6 . . TRBJ2-2 13
ASSRGTGLLNEQF TRBV4-3 once TRBD2 TRBJ2-1 13
ASSQGAGELF TRBV5-4 few TRBD1 TRBJ2-2 10
ASSPRGNYGYT TRBV19 . . TRBJ1-2 11
ASSLGGYRGETQY TRBV7-2 . . TRBJ2-5 13
ASSSRQGGGPQH TRBV7-9 . TRBD1 TRBJ1-5 12
ASSLSGGGGELF TRBV9 . . TRBJ2-2 12
ASSTDDSTFYEQY TRBV19 once . TRBJ2-7 13
ASSPTTPATATNSPLH TRBV18 . . TRBJ1-6 16
ASSEGLTDTQY TRBV6-4 . . TRBJ2-3 11
ASSSSAYEQY TRBV7-2 once . TRBJ2-7 10